This is a list of T cell receptor beta chains from one sample in a study of T-cell reconstitution after alpha-beta-depleted transplantation in children. MiXCR was run by TCRdb on the PCR reads, yielding one entry per CDR3 protein. The data show 300,000 or so distinct CDR3 sequences, about 10% seen once. Here the sequenced sample was PBMCs from the stem cell graft donor, taken from the stem cell graft. The receptors were gathered from a human donor who donated a stem cell graft to a child with SCID. The CDR3 runs from the conserved cysteine through the conserved F or W. The order of the fields is J gene, clone size, V gene, D gene, CDR3 DNA, CDR3 protein. The D gene is left open where the match is weak. The size field is filled for only some rows; it gives once, few, many or a size class.

>TRBJ2-2|-|TRBV3-1|TRBD1
TGTGCCAGCAGCCAAGTAAGGGCCAGGGGGATCATGTTCACCGGGGAGCTGTTTTTT
CASSQVRARGIMFTGELFF
>TRBJ2-7|-|TRBV12-3/TRBV12-4|TRBD1
TGTGCCAGCAGGGAGGGACAGGGGACCGAGCAGTACTTC
CASREGQGTEQYF
>TRBJ2-1|few|TRBV29-1|-
TGCAGCGTTGAGGGGTCAGATGAGCAGTTCTTC
CSVEGSDEQFF
>TRBJ1-1|-|TRBV6-5|-
TGTGCCAGCAGTTACTCGCTAACCGGGAGAACTGAAGCTTTCTTT
CASSYSLTGRTEAFF
>TRBJ2-2|few|TRBV20-1|TRBD1
TGCAGTGCTAGAGATCCTAGGACAGGGAGTCCCGGGGAGCTGTTTTTT
CSARDPRTGSPGELFF
>TRBJ1-6|-|TRBV12-3/TRBV12-4|-
TGTGCCAGCAGTTTACAGGATCCTGGAAATTCACCCCTCCACTTT
CASSLQDPGNSPLHF
>TRBJ1-4|-|TRBV20-1|TRBD1
TGCAGTGCCTCAGGGGGAGCTAATGAAAAACTGTTTTTT
CSASGGANEKLFF
>TRBJ1-6|many|TRBV5-1|TRBD1
TGCGCCAGCAGCGTGACAGGGGCGACGGATTCACCCCTCCACTTT
CASSVTGATDSPLHF
>TRBJ2-7|many|TRBV5-1|-
TGCGCCAGCAGCTTGCTTTGGACAGACGAGCAGTACTTC
CASSLLWTDEQYF
>TRBJ2-4|many|TRBV2|-
TGTGCCAGCGAATCGCGTTTACAGGGTGCAAACATTCAGTACTTC
CASESRLQGANIQYF